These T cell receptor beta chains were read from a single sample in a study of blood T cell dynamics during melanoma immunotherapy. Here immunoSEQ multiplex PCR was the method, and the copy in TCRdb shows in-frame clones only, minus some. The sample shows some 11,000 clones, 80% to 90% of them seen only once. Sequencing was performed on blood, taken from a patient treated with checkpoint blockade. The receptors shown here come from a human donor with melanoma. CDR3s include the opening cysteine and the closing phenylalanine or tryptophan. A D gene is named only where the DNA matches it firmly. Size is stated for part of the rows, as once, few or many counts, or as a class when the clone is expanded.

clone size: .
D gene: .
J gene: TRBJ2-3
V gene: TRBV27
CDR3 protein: CASSFWGTGADTQYF
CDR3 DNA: TGTGCCAGCAGTTTCTGGGGGACGGGAGCAGATACGCAGTATTTT

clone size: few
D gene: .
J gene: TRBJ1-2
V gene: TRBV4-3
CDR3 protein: CASSQEDRMAHPNYGYTF
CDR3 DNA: TGCGCCAGCAGCCAAGAAGACAGGATGGCACACCCTAACTATGGCTACACCTTC

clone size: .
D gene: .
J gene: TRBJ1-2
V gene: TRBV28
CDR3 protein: CASSLPDVGYTF
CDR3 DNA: TGTGCCAGCAGTCTCCCAGATGTCGGCTACACCTTC

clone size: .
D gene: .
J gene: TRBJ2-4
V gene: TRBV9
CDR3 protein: CASSEGGGSAKNIQYF
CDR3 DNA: TGTGCCAGCAGCGAGGGTGGAGGGAGTGCCAAAAACATTCAGTACTTC

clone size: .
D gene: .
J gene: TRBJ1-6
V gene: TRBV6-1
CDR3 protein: CATRTDNNSPLHF
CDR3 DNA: TGTGCCACCCGGACCGATAATAATTCACCCCTCCACTTT

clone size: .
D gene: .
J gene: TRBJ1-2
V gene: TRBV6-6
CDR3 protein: CASSFVLGGEGGYTF
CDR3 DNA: TGTGCCAGCAGTTTCGTCCTTGGAGGGGAAGGTGGCTACACCTTC

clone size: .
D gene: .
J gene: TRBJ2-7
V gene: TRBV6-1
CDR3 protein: CASSEAGTQAGYEQYF
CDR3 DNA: TGTGCCAGCAGTGAGGCCGGGACTCAGGCCGGCTACGAGCAGTACTTC

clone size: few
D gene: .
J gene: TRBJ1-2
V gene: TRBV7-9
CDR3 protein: CASSLATTALYGYTF
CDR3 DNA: TGTGCCAGCAGCTTAGCGACCACAGCCCTCTATGGCTACACCTTC

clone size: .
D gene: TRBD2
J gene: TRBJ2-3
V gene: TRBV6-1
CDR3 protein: CASSETSGGMTSTDTQYF
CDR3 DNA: TGTGCCAGCAGTGAAACTAGCGGGGGAATGACTAGCACAGATACGCAGTATTTT

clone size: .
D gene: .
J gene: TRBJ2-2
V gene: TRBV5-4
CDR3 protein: CASSQGPTGELFF
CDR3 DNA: TGTGCCAGCAGCCAAGGCCCCACCGGGGAGCTGTTTTTT

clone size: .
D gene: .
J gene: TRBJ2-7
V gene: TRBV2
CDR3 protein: CASSDVGSEQYF
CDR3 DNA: TGTGCCAGCAGTGATGTTGGGTCGGAGCAGTACTTC

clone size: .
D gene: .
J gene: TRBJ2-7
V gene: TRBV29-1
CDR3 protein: CSATTGEQYF
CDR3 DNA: TGCAGCGCCACGACGGGGGAGCAGTACTTC

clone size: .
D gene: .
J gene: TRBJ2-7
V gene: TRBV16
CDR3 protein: CASSLLQGRDTDEQYF
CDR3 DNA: TGTGCCAGCAGCCTCTTACAGGGGCGGGACACTGACGAGCAGTACTTC

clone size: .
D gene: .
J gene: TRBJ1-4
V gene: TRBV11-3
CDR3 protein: CASSRGGDEKLFF
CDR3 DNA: TGTGCCAGCAGCCGGGGAGGTGACGAAAAACTGTTTTTT

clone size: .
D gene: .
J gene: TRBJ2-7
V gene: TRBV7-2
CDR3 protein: CASSPVGRGRASSYEQYF
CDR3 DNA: TGTGCCAGCAGCCCCGTTGGTCGTGGGCGGGCGAGCTCCTACGAGCAGTACTTC

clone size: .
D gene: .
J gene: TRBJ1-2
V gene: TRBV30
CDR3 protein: CAWSVGYRRTF
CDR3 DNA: TGTGCCTGGAGTGTAGGCTACAGGCGAACCTTC

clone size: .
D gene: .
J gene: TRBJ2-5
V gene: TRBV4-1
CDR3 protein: CASSQDGPGGEETQYF
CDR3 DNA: TGCGCCAGCAGCCAAGACGGACCCGGTGGGGAAGAGACCCAGTACTTC

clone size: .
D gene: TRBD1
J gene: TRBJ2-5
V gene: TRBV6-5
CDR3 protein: CASSPPGQAQETQYF
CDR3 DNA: TGTGCCAGCAGCCCCCCAGGACAGGCACAAGAGACCCAGTACTTC

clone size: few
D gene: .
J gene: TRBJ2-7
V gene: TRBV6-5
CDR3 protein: CASKDGGGPLYF
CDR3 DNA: TGTGCCAGCAAGGATGGGGGCGGCCCCTTGTACTTC

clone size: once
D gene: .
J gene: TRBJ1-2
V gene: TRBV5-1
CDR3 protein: CASSPTAANYGYTF
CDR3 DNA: TGCGCCAGCAGCCCAACGGCCGCTAACTATGGCTACACCTTC